This T cell receptor beta chain came from a study of shared clonotypes between healthy human individuals. As defined, naive CD8 cells were CD45RO-negative and positively selected for CCR7, with terminally differentiated effector memory CD45RA+ cells excluded. Clones were read by immunoSEQ multiplex PCR, and TCRdb kept only the in-frame ones, dropping some. Of about 2.1 million clones in the sample, over 85% are singletons; the top ten hold about 1.7%. The V gene lost 2 bases and the J gene lost 0 bases, with 11 bases spanning the gap. Germline CDR1 is SGHRS and CDR2 is YFSETQ. The length of the CDR3 is 15 residues.

The sample was naive CD8+ T cells from PBMCs. This chain uses TRBV5-1 with TRBJ1-2; no clear D. The receptor was derived from a man aged 18 to 29 in good health. Some clones in this sample may be carry-over from other donors' samples. The CDR3 DNA reads TGCGCCAGCAGCTTCACACGTACCTCTAACTATGGCTACACCTTC. Amino acids: CASSFTRTSNYGYTF. Together with reference TRBV5-1 and TRBJ1-2, the CDR3 gives the full variable domain: KAGVTQTPRYLIKTRGQQVTLSCSPISGHRSVSWYQQTPGQGLQFLFEYFSETQRNKGNFPGRFSGRQFSNSRSEMNVSTLELGDSALYLCASSFTRTSNYGYTFGSGTRLTVV.